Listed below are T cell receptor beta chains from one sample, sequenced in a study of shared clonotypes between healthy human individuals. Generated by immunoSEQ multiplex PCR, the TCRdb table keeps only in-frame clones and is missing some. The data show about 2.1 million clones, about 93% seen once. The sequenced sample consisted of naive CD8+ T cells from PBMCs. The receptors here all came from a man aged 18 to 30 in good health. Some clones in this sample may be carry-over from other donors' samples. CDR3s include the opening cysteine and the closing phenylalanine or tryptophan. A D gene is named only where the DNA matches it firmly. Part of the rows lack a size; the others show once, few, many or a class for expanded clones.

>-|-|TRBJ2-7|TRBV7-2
CASSLWAEGPHEQYF
TGTGCCAGCAGCTTATGGGCTGAGGGGCCGCACGAGCAGTACTTC
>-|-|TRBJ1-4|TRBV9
CASSATMTNEKLFF
TGTGCCAGCAGCGCGACTATGACTAATGAAAAACTGTTTTTT
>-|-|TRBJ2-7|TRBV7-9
CASSSPWGQYF
TGTGCCAGCAGCTCCCCGTGGGGGCAGTACTTC
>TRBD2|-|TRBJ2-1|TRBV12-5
CASGFTPPSGRDNEQFF
TGTGCTAGTGGTTTTACCCCACCTAGCGGGAGGGACAATGAGCAGTTCTTC
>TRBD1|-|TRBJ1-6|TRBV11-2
CASSVAGQGRNSPLHF
TGTGCCAGCAGCGTAGCGGGACAGGGACGTAATTCACCCCTCCACTTT
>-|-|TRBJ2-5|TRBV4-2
CASSLTWGETQYF
TGTGCCAGCAGCCTTACTTGGGGGGAGACCCAGTACTTC
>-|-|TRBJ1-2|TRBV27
CASSPVAGKGNGYTF
TGTGCCAGCAGCCCCGTTGCGGGTAAGGGTAATGGCTACACCTTC
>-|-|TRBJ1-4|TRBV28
CASSLSSEKLFF
TGTGCCAGCAGTTTATCTTCTGAAAAACTGTTTTTT
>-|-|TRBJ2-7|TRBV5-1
CASSLGWLYEQYF
TGCGCCAGCAGCTTGGGCTGGCTCTACGAGCAGTACTTC
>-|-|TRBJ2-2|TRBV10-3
CAISPSGHTGELFF
TGTGCCATCAGCCCGTCGGGACACACCGGGGAGCTGTTTTTT
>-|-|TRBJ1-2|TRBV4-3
CASSQDAGQTLGGYTF
TGCGCCAGCAGCCAAGACGCGGGCCAGACTTTGGGTGGCTACACCTTC
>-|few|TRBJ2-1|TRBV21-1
CASSEASGSYNEQFF
TGTGCCAGCAGCGAGGCTAGCGGCTCCTACAATGAGCAGTTCTTC
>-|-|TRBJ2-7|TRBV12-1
CARPVPTELYEQYF
TGTGCCAGGCCGGTCCCCACTGAACTCTACGAGCAGTACTTC
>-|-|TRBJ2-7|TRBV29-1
CSVEGRRGYEQYF
TGCAGCGTTGAAGGGAGAAGGGGCTACGAGCAGTACTTC
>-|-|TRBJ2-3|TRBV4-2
CASSPQSGGTDTQYF
TGTGCCAGCAGCCCTCAAAGTGGCGGCACAGATACGCAGTATTTT
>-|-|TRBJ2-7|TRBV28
CASSLGVGVFFEQYF
TGTGCCAGCAGTTTGGGGGTGGGGGTTTTCTTCGAGCAGTACTTC
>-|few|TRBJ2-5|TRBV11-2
CASSLVETQYF
TGTGCCAGCAGCTTAGTGGAGACCCAGTACTTC
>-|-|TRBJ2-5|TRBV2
CASIPIGAETQYF
TGTGCCAGCATTCCCATCGGCGCGGAGACCCAGTACTTC
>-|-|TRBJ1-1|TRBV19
CASSPRQTTEAFF
TGTGCCAGTAGTCCGAGACAGACGACTGAAGCTTTCTTT
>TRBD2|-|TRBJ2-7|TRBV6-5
CASSYSAGAFDEQYF
TGTGCCAGCAGTTATTCCGCGGGAGCCTTCGACGAGCAGTACTTC
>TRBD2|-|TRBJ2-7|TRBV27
CASSPRSGGGQYF
TGTGCCAGCAGTCCAAGGTCGGGAGGAGGGCAGTACTTC
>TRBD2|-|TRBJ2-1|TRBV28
CASSLLPSGEYYNEQFF
TGTGCCAGCAGTTTACTTCCTAGCGGGGAATACTACAATGAGCAGTTCTTC
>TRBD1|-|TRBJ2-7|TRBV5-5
CASSLGQGSYEQYF
TGTGCCAGCAGCTTGGGACAGGGGTCATACGAGCAGTACTTC
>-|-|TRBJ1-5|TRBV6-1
CASITARGGNQPQHF
TGTGCCAGCATCACTGCTCGGGGAGGCAATCAGCCCCAGCATTTT
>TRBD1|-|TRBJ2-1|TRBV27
CASSPQTGPLSSYNEQFF
TGTGCCAGCAGTCCGCAGACAGGGCCCCTGAGCTCCTACAATGAGCAGTTCTTC
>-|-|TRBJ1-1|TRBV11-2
CASSMRADPGAGAFF
TGTGCCAGCAGCATGCGGGCCGATCCGGGCGCGGGGGCTTTCTTT
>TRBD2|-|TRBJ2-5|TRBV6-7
CASTHSAGGVETQYF
TGTGCCAGCACCCACTCTGCGGGGGGGGTGGAGACCCAGTACTTC
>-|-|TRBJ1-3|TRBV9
CASSVGGLSSGNTIYF
TGTGCCAGCAGCGTAGGAGGTCTGAGCTCTGGAAACACCATATATTTT
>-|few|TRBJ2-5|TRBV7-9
CASSAEYQETQYF
TGTGCCAGCAGCGCTGAATACCAAGAGACCCAGTACTTC
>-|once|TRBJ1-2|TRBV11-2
CASSLGQNYGYTF
TGTGCCAGCAGCCTCGGACAGAACTATGGCTACACCTTC
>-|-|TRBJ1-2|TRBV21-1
CASSKGDRGAPNYGYTF
TGTGCCAGCAGCAAGGGGGACAGGGGCGCCCCTAACTATGGCTACACCTTC
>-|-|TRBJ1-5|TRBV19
CASSMRAGREPQHF
TGTGCCAGTAGTATGAGGGCCGGCAGGGAGCCCCAGCATTTT
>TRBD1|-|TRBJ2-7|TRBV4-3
CASSHSAGTAAGEQYF
TGCGCCAGCAGCCATTCTGCCGGGACAGCGGCGGGCGAGCAGTACTTC
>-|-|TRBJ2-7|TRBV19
CASSISYHSTRYEQYF
TGTGCCAGTAGTATAAGTTACCACTCGACCCGCTACGAGCAGTACTTC
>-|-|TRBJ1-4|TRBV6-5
CASSPGRDF
TGTGCCAGCAGTCCGGGACGGGATTTT
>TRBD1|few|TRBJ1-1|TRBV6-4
CASSRGRGTEAFF
TGTGCCAGCAGCCGGGGCAGGGGGACTGAAGCTTTCTTT
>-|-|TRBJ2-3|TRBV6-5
CASSFGVADTQYF
TGTGCCAGCAGTTTCGGGGTTGCAGATACGCAGTATTTT
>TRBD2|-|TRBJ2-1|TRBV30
CAWNLAGDGYDEQFF
TGTGCCTGGAATCTAGCGGGAGATGGTTATGATGAGCAGTTCTTC
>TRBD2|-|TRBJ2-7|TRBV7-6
CASSLYSGGSYEQYF
TGTGCCAGCAGCTTATATAGCGGGGGTTCCTACGAGCAGTACTTC
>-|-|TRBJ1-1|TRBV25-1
CASTGGTEAFF
TGTGCCAGCACGGGGGGGACGGAAGCTTTCTTT
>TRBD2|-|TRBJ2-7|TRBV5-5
CASSPGAGGTTDYEQYF
TGTGCCAGCAGCCCAGGAGCGGGAGGAACTACTGACTACGAGCAGTACTTC
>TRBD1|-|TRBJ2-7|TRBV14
CASSHTFSGTGGEQYF
TGTGCCAGCAGCCATACTTTTTCCGGGACAGGGGGCGAGCAGTACTTC
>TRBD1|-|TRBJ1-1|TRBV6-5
CASRDRGEGAFF
TGTGCCAGCAGGGACAGGGGCGAGGGAGCTTTCTTT
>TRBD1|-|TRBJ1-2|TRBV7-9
CASSLAGTDGYTF
TGTGCCAGCAGCTTAGCGGGGACAGACGGCTACACCTTC
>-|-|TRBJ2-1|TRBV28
CASSLLGHEAEQFF
TGTGCCAGCAGTTTATTGGGACATGAGGCTGAGCAGTTCTTC
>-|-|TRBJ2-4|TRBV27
CASIPGSSIVAKNIQYF
TGTGCCAGCATACCCGGGTCCTCCATTGTAGCCAAAAACATTCAGTACTTC
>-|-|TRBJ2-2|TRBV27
CASSFWQKGGELFF
TGTGCCAGCAGTTTCTGGCAAAAGGGCGGGGAGCTGTTTTTT
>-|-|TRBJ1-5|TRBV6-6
CASRNRGSDNQPQHF
TGTGCCAGCAGGAACCGGGGTTCAGACAATCAGCCCCAGCATTTT
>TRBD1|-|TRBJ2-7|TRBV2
CARGQEGSSSYEQYF
TGTGCCAGGGGACAGGAGGGCTCAAGCTCCTACGAGCAGTACTTC
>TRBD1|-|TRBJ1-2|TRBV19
CASSPDRADGYTF
TGTGCCAGTAGCCCGGACAGGGCGGATGGCTACACCTTC
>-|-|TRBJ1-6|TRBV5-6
CASQPDRGSPLHF
TGTGCCAGCCAGCCGGATCGGGGTTCACCCCTCCACTTT
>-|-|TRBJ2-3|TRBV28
CASRGTHTVDTQYF
TGTGCCAGCAGGGGGACCCACACCGTAGATACGCAGTATTTT
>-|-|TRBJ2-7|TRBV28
CASSFSSGGSEQYF
TGTGCCAGCAGTTTTTCCTCAGGAGGAAGCGAGCAGTACTTC
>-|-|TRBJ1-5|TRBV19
CASSFGLNQPQHF
TGTGCCAGTAGTTTTGGCCTTAATCAGCCCCAGCATTTT
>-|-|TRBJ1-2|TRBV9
CASSVGAGLRAYGYTF
TGTGCCAGCAGCGTAGGAGCCGGGTTGAGAGCCTATGGCTACACCTTC
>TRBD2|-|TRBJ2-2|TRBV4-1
CASSPPPPVSGRPTGELFF
TGCGCCAGCAGCCCCCCACCTCCGGTTAGCGGGAGGCCCACCGGGGAGCTGTTTTTT
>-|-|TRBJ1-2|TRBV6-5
CASTDGVAVGYGYTF
TGTGCCAGCACCGACGGGGTTGCGGTAGGCTATGGCTACACCTTC
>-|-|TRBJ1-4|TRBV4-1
CASSQDQSGLPEKLFF
TGCGCCAGCAGCCAAGATCAGTCGGGTTTGCCTGAAAAACTGTTTTTT
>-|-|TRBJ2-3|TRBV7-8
CASISDRFTTDTQYF
TGTGCCAGCATTTCCGACAGATTTACCACAGATACGCAGTATTTT